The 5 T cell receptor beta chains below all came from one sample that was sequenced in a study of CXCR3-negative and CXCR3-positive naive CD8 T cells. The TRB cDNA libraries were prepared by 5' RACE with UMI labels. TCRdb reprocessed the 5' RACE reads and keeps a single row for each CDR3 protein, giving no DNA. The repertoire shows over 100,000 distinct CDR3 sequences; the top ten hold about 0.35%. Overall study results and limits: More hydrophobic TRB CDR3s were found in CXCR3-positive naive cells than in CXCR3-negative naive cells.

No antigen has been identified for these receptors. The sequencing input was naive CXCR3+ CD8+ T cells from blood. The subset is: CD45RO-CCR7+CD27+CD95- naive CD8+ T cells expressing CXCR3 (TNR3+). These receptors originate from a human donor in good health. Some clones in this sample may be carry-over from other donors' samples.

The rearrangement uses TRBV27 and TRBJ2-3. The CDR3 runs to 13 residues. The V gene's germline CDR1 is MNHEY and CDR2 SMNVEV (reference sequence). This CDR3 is CASSLNFPDTQYF.

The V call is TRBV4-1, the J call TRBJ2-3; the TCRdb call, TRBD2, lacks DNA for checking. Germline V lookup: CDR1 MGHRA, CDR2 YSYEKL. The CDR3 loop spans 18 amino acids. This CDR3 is CASSQSPSTSGRPDTQYF.

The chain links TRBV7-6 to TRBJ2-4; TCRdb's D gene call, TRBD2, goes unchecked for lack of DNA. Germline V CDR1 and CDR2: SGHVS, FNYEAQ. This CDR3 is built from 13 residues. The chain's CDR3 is CASSLGGEGFLYF. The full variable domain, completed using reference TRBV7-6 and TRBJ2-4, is GAGVSQSPRYKVTKRGQDVALRCDPISGHVSLYWYRQALGQGPEFLTYFNYEAQQDKSGLPNDRFSAERPEGSISTLTIQRTEQRDSAMYRCASSLGGEGFLYFGAGTRLSVL.

The CDR3: CATSGDRGGYNEQFF. The chain uses TRBV15 and TRBJ2-1; no DNA is available, so the TRBD1 call from TCRdb remains unchecked. The CDR3 sequence is 15 residues long. Germline CDR1 reads LNHNV; CDR2 reads YYDKDF (reference sequence).

Here the CDR3 reads CASSPGGGIYEQYF. The rearrangement joins TRBV4-1 to TRBJ2-7; checking the TCRdb D call of TRBD1 is not possible without DNA. The CDR3 totals 14 residues. The V gene's germline CDR1 is MGHRA and CDR2 YSYEKL.